The next 19 T cell receptor beta chains were all read from a single sample in a study of beta chain features in type 1 diabetes. These receptors are not linked to any known antigen. General study results and limits: Researchers report that Type 1 diabetes patients had moderately but significantly shorter TCRB CDR3s across all four CD4+ subsets.

Expressed TCRB transcripts were sequenced because the isolated RNA had all been reverse transcribed beforehand. TCRdb's copy holds only in-frame clones and misses some; the assay was immunoSEQ multiplex PCR. The sample includes 640,000 or so clones, roughly 13% seen only once; the top ten take around 0.04%. Sequences were obtained from naive CD4+ T cells from blood. These receptor sequences come from a man aged 18 to 30 with type 1 diabetes.

The chain's CDR3 is CASSSLRENTEAFF. As DNA, the CDR3 is TGTGCCAGCAGCTCGCTTCGAGAGAACACTGAAGCTTTCTTT. The chain couples TRBV9 to TRBJ1-1, with D unclear. Germline V gene sequence: CDR1 SGDLS, CDR2 YYNGEE. V dropped 4 bases and J dropped 1 base, with 11 bases sitting between them. The CDR3 totals 14 residues.

This clone has only a few counts. The chain carries TRBV7-3 and TRBJ2-3; no clear D. This CDR3 comprises 15 residues. The germline V gene has CDR1 SGHTA and CDR2 FQGTGA. V lost 3 bases and J 9 bases, leaving 19 bases between the germline ends. CDR3 in DNA: TGTGCCAGCAGCTTGATAGAAGCTAGGGTCCAAACGCAGTATTTT. This codes for CASSLIEARVQTQYF.

The rearrangement links TRBV6-6 to TRBJ1-5, with TRBD1 matching over 8 bases. Germline CDR1 is MNHNY and CDR2 is SVGAGI (reference sequence). There are 12 residues in the CDR3. V lost 10 bases, J lost 4 bases, and 3 bases stayed unmatched. The CDR3 DNA follows: TGTGCCATAAGGACAGGGAATCAGCCCCAGCATTTT. It translates to CAIRTGNQPQHF.

This chain connects TRBV18 to TRBJ1-2, with D possibly TRBD1 on 5 matching bases. The germline gives CDR1 KGHSH, CDR2 LQKENI. Trimming pared 6 bases from V and 14 bases from J, leaving 16 bases between. CDR3 length equals 11 residues. The CDR3 bases are TGTGCCAGCTCTACGGGGGAACTAGGAACCTTC. Its protein product is CASSTGELGTF.

The V gene is TRBV5-1, the J gene TRBJ2-5; 7 nucleotides line up with TRBD1. After removal of 0 bases from V and 4 bases from J, the junction contained 6 bases not matched to a gene. Germline V gene lookup returns CDR1 SGHRS and CDR2 YFSETQ. This CDR3 contains 15 residues. The CDR3 DNA is TGCGCCAGCAGCTTGGGACAGGGATCAGGAGAGACCCAGTACTTC. Residues: CASSLGQGSGETQYF.

This clone occurred a few times. The J gene is TRBJ2-7, the V gene TRBV4-3; D possibly corresponds to TRBD2 (8 bases). The CDR3 extends over 16 amino acids. Germline V CDR1 and CDR2: LGHNA, YSLEER. Deletions cut 0 bases from V and 1 base from J, with 13 bases between. The CDR3 here is CASSQDSGTASYEQYF. Written as DNA, the CDR3 is TGCGCCAGCAGCCAAGATAGCGGGACAGCTTCCTACGAGCAGTACTTC.

The chain joins TRBV28 to TRBJ1-1; no reliable D call. Trimming cost V 6 bases and J 4 bases, with 6 bases left between them. The CDR3 has 11 residues. The germline V gene encodes CDR1 MDHEN and CDR2 SYDVKM. Here the CDR3 DNA reads TGTGCCAGCAGCTATCTCACTGAAGCTTTCTTT. Amino acid sequence: CASSYLTEAFF.

The J gene is TRBJ1-2, the V gene TRBV29-1; D ambiguous. The V end was cut by 6 bases, the J end by 0 bases, with 11 bases between. CDR3 length: 13 amino acids. Germline lookup yields CDR1 SQVTM and CDR2 ANQGSEA. The CDR3 here is CSVADGTNYGYTF. Here the CDR3 DNA reads TGCAGCGTAGCCGACGGCACTAACTATGGCTACACCTTC.

This clone was detected a few times. The same CDR3 can be traced to other DNA sequences in this sample. The rearrangement uses TRBV9 and TRBJ1-2; 7 bases are shared with TRBD1. Germline V CDR1 and CDR2: SGDLS, YYNGEE. V dropped 2 bases and J dropped 4; count of bases not matched to a gene: 2. The CDR3 is 13 amino acids. The chain's CDR3 is CASSVTGVYGYTF. The CDR3 bases are TGTGCCAGCAGCGTCACAGGGGTCTATGGCTACACCTTC.

This clone has only a few counts. The CDR3 here is CASSRRLLTSTDTQYF. CDR3 DNA: TGTGCCAGCAGCCGTCGACTACTGACTAGCACAGATACGCAGTATTTT. The gene calls are TRBV11-2 and TRBJ2-3; D may be TRBD2 (5 bases). Germline V gene lookup returns CDR1 SGHAT and CDR2 FQNNGV. The CDR3 has 16 amino acids. Trimming cost V 5 bases and J 0 bases, with 15 bases left between them.

V is TRBV7-8 and J is TRBJ1-1; possibly TRBD1 for D (5 bases). The CDR3 covers 14 residues. V gave up 2 bases and J gave up 4 bases, with 11 bases separating them. Germline values: CDR1 SGHVS, CDR2 FQNEAQ. The chain's CDR3 is CASSLHGTPTEAFF. The CDR3 bases are TGTGCCAGCAGCTTACACGGGACCCCCACTGAAGCTTTCTTT.

In this sample, this clone turned up a few times. V is TRBV2 and J is TRBJ2-3; the D gene is possibly TRBD1 (5 bases). Trimming stripped 7 bases from V and 0 bases from J, with 11 bases between. Germline loops: CDR1 SNHLY, CDR2 FYNNEI. CDR3 length: 14 amino acids. CDR3 in amino acids: CASKQEFSTDTQYF. CDR3 nucleotides: TGTGCCAGCAAACAGGAATTCAGCACAGATACGCAGTATTTT.

This clone was recorded a few times. The chain has TRBV6-1 and TRBJ2-1; 10 nucleotides line up with TRBD1. With 3 bases clipped from V and 3 bases from J, the junction kept 2 bases outside the gene matches. CDR3 length equals 15 residues. From germline, CDR1 is MNHNS and CDR2 SASEGT. The chain's CDR3 is CASSDGDRGYNEQFF. For the CDR3, the DNA is TGTGCCAGCAGTGATGGGGACAGGGGCTACAATGAGCAGTTCTTC.

The chain employs TRBV7-2 and TRBJ2-5; no clear D. Trimming took off 5 bases at V and 1 base at J, with 5 bases between the two ends. The CDR3 has 12 residues. CDR1 SGHTA and CDR2 FQGNSA come from the germline V gene. CDR3 bases: TGTGCCAGCAGCCCCCTCCAAGAGACCCAGTACTTC. It translates to CASSPLQETQYF.

Only a few counts were recorded for this clone. V and J are TRBV19 and TRBJ2-1; 14 bases line up with TRBD2. Germline V lookup: CDR1 LNHDA, CDR2 SQIVND (reference sequence). The CDR3 is 15 residues long. Trimming at V came to 5 bases and at J to 7 bases, leaving 4 bases not matched to a gene. CDR3 sequence: CASSSWTSGGNEQFF. In DNA, the CDR3 is TGTGCCAGTAGTTCCTGGACTAGCGGGGGGAATGAGCAGTTCTTC.

In this sample, this clone turned up a few times. The chain uses TRBV2 and TRBJ1-1; TRBD1 is a possible D gene (5 bases). This CDR3 region has 15 residues. Deletions cut 10 bases from V and 0 bases from J, with 18 bases between. Germline CDR1 SNHLY, CDR2 FYNNEI. The CDR3 nucleotides are TGTGCCACCAAACGTCTGGGACTCTTGAACACTGAAGCTTTCTTT. Encoded protein: CATKRLGLLNTEAFF.

This clone has only a few counts. The chain couples TRBV9 to TRBJ1-2; D not certain. CDR3 length equals 11 residues. Germline CDR1 and CDR2: SGDLS and YYNGEE. Trimming removed 4 bases at V and 6 bases at J, with 7 bases between. CDR3 nucleotide sequence: TGTGCCAGCAGCCGCGCCGATGGCTACACCTTC. It is translated as CASSRADGYTF.

The chain employs TRBV10-3 and TRBJ2-3, with 9 bases identical to TRBD2. After removal of 4 bases from V and 3 bases from J, the junction contained 5 bases not matched to a gene. CDR1 and CDR2 (germline): ENHRY, SYGVKD. The CDR3 spans 15 residues. CDR3 amino acids: CAISASGEETDTQYF. CDR3 coding DNA: TGTGCCATCAGTGCTAGCGGGGAGGAGACAGATACGCAGTATTTT.

This clone was detected a few times. V is TRBV27 and J is TRBJ2-7, with D hard to call. Trimming shortened V by 6 bases and J by 2 bases, and 14 bases separated the two germline ends. The CDR3 runs to 14 residues. Germline values: CDR1 MNHEY, CDR2 SMNVEV (reference sequence). The CDR3 region has the DNA TGTGCCAGCAGCCCGAGAAGGAGAACCTACGAGCAGTACTTC. Translated: CASSPRRRTYEQYF.